This T cell receptor beta chain was identified during a study of blood T cell repertoires in COVID-19. Across the whole study: PBMCs, B-cell-depleted T cells, or T cells were the source of the cDNA or gDNA that made up the material.

Profiled with immunoSEQ multiplex PCR; TCRdb holds only in-frame clones, not every one. The sample consists of roughly 240,000 clones, 86% of them appearing once. The Seattle patients joined while their infection was active and were tracked longitudinally afterward. Trimming pared 4 bases from V and 0 bases from J, leaving 7 bases between. The CDR3 runs 14 residues. CDR1 and CDR2 from the germline V gene are SGHRS and YFSETQ. Sequencing was carried out using peripheral blood. This TCR derives from a woman aged 80 or over with COVID-19, enrolled during active disease. The V and J genes are TRBV5-1 and TRBJ2-2; TRBD2 is a possible D gene (6 bases). CDR3 protein: CASSAGPNTGELFF. The CDR3 nucleotides read TGCGCCAGCAGCGCGGGGCCGAACACCGGGGAGCTGTTTTTT.